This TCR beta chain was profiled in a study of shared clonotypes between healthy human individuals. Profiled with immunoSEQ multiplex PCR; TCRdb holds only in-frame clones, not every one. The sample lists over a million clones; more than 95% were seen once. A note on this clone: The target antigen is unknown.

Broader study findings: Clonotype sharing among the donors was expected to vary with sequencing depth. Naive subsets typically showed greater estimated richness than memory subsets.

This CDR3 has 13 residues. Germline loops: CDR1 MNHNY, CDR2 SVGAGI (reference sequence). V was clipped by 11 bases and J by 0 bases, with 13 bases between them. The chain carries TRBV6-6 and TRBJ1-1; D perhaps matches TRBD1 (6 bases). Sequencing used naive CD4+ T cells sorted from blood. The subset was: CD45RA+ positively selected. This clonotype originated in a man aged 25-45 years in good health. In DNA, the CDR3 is TGTGCCTGCCTGGGACATTTGAACACTGAAGCTTTCTTT. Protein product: CACLGHLNTEAFF.